This T cell receptor beta chain was documented in a study of shared clonotypes between healthy human individuals. Study background: CD4 naive and memory got three plates each, CD8 naive two, CD8 memory one. Points from the study as a whole: Researchers sampled only blood; tissue repertoires likely differ. Rarefaction indicated that sorted-subset sequencing remained incomplete although depth was large.

Germline V gene lookup returns CDR1 SGHDT and CDR2 YYEEEE. CDR3 size: 14 residues. The germline V and J ends were trimmed by 3 bases and 1 base, with 9 bases remaining between them. Each subset's genomic DNA was shared equally among a number of immunoSEQ plates. Sequencing used immunoSEQ multiplex PCR; TCRdb keeps in-frame clones, though not all of them. There are over 850,000 clones in the sample; 75% to 85% occur only once, and 0.5% to 0.6% lies in the top ten. Concerning this clone: Its antigen is not identified.

The clonotype comes from a man aged 18 to 29 in good health. Some clones in this sample may be carry-over from other donors' samples. The chain employs TRBV5-6 and TRBJ2-3; D is possibly TRBD2 (6 bases). Sample: memory CD4+ T cells from PBMCs. As for subset: CD45RA-negative fraction. Written as DNA, the CDR3 is TGTGCCAGCAGCTCGGCTAGCGGCACAGATACGCAGTATTTT. This gives the protein CASSSASGTDTQYF.